This TCR beta chain was captured in a study of control samples from healthy donors and cancer patients. Sequenced by immunoSEQ multiplex PCR; TCRdb stores in-frame clones only, minus some. The repertoire holds around 51,000 clones, under 90% seen once, with around 10% in the top ten. The sequenced material came from blood. The sequence was collected from a man in his 70s in good health.

The CDR3 region is CASSPLAGDQPQHF. The DNA for the CDR3 is TGTGCCAGCAGCCCACTGGCGGGGGATCAGCCCCAGCATTTT. The chain carries TRBV3-1 (or the pseudogene TRBV3-2) and TRBJ1-5, with TRBD1 as a possible D gene (5 bases). Germline lookup yields CDR1 LGHDT and CDR2 YNNKEL (reference sequence). V lost 4 bases, J lost 5 bases, and 12 bases lay in between. The CDR3 is made up of 14 amino acids.